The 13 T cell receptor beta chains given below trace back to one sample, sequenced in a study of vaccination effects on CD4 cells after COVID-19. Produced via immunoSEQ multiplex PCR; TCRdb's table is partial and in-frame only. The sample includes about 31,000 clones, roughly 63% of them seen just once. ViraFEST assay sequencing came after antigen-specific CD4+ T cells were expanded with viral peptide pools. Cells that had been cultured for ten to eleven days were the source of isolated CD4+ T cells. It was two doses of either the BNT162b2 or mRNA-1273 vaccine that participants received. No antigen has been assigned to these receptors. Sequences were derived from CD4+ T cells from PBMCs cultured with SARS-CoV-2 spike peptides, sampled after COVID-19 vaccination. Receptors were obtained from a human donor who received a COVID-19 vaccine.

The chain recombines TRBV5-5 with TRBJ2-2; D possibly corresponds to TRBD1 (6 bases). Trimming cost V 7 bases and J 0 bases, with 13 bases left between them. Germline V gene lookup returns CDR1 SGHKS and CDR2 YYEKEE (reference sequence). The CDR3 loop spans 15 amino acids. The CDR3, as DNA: TGTGCCAGCTCCGGACAGTACACGAACACCGGGGAGCTGTTTTTT. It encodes CASSGQYTNTGELFF.

CDR3 sequence reads: CASSLGKQPQHF. The CDR3, as DNA: TGTGCCAGCAGTTTAGGTAAACAGCCCCAGCATTTT. The J gene is TRBJ1-5, the V gene TRBV28; the D is unclear. V lost 2 bases and J lost 7, with 6 bases in between. This CDR3 spans 12 amino acids. The V gene's germline CDR1 is MDHEN and CDR2 SYDVKM.

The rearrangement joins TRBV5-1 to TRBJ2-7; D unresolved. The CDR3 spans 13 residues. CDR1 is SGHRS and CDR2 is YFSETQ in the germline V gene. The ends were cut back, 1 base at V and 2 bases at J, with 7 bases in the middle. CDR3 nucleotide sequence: TGCGCCAGCAGCTTGAGTGCAACCTACGAGCAGTACTTC. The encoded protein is CASSLSATYEQYF.

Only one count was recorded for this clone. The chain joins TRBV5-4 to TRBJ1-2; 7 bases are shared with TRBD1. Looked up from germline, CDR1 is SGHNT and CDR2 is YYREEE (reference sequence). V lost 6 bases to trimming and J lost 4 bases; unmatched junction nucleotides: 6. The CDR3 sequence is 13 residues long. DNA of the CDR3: TGTGCCAGCACCATGACAGGGTCCTATGGCTACACCTTC. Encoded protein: CASTMTGSYGYTF.

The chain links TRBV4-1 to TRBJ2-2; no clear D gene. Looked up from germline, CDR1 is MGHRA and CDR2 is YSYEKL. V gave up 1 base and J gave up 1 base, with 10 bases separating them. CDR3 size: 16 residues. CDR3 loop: CASSQAPNVNTGELFF. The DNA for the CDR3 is TGCGCCAGCAGCCAAGCACCGAACGTGAACACCGGGGAGCTGTTTTTT.

CDR3 nucleotides: TGTGCCAGCCAACCCAGGGCAGACGAGCAGTACTTC. It encodes CASQPRADEQYF. V gene TRBV6-5 combines with J gene TRBJ2-7, with D perhaps matching TRBD1 (5 bases). Trimming removed 8 bases from V and 5 bases from J, with 13 bases in between. The CDR3 runs 12 residues. CDR1 and CDR2 (germline): MNHEY, SVGAGI.

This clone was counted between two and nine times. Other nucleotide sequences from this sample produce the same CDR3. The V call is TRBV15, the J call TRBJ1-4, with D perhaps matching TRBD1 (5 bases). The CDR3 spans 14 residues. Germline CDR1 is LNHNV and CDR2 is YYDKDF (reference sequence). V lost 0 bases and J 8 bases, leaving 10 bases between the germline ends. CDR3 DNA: TGTGCCACCAGCAGAGATAGAGGGGCGGAAAAACTGTTTTTT. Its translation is CATSRDRGAEKLFF.

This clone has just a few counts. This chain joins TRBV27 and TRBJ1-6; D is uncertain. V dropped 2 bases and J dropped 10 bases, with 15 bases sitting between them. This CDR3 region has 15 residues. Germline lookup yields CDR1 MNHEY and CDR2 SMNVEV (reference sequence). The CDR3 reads CASSLGRAPESPLHF. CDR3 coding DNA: TGTGCCAGCAGTTTAGGCCGGGCTCCCGAGTCACCCCTCCACTTT.

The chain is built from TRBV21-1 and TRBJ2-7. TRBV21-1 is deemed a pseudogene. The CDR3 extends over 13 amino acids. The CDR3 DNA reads TGTGCCAGCACCTCCCGGGCTTTCTACGAGCAGTACTTC. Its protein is CASTSRAFYEQYF.

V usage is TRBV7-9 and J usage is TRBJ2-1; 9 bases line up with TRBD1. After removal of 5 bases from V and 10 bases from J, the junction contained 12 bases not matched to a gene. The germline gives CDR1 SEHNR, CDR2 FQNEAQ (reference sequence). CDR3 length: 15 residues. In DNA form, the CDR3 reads TGTGCCAGCAGCCCAAACCGGGACAGGGCGGACGAGCAGTTCTTC. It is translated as CASSPNRDRADEQFF.

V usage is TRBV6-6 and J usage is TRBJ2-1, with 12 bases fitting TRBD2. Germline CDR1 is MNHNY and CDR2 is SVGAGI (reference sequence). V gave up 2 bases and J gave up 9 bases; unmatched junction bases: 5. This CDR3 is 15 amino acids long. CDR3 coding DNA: TGTGCCAGCAGTTACGGTCTAGCGGGGGGGCCTGAGCAGTTCTTC. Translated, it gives CASSYGLAGGPEQFF.

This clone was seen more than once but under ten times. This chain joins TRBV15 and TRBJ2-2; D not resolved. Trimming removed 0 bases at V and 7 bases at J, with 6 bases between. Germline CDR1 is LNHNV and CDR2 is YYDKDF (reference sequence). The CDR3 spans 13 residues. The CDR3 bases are TGTGCCACCAGCAGAGACGGATACGGGGAGCTGTTTTTT. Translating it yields CATSRDGYGELFF.

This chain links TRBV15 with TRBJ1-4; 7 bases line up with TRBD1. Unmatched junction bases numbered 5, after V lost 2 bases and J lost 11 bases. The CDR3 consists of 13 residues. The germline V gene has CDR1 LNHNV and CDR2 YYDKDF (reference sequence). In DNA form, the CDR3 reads TGTGCCACCAGCAGACCCCAGGGGGATAAACTGTTTTTT. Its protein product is CATSRPQGDKLFF.